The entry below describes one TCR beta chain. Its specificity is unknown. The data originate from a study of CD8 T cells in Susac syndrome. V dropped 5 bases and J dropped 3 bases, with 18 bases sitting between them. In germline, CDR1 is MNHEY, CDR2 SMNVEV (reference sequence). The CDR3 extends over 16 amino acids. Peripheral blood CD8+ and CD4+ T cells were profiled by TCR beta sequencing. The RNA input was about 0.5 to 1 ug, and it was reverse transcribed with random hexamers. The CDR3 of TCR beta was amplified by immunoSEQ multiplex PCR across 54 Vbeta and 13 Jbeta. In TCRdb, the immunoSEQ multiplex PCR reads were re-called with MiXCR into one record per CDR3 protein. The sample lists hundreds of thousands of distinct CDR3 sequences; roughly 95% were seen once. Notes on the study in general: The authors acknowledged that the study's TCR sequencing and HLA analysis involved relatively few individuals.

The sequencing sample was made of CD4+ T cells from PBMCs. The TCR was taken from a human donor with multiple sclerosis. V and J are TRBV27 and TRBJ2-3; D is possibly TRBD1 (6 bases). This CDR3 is CASSKRTVLPTDTQYF. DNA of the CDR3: TGTGCCAGCAGTAAACGGACAGTCCTTCCTACAGATACGCAGTATTTT.